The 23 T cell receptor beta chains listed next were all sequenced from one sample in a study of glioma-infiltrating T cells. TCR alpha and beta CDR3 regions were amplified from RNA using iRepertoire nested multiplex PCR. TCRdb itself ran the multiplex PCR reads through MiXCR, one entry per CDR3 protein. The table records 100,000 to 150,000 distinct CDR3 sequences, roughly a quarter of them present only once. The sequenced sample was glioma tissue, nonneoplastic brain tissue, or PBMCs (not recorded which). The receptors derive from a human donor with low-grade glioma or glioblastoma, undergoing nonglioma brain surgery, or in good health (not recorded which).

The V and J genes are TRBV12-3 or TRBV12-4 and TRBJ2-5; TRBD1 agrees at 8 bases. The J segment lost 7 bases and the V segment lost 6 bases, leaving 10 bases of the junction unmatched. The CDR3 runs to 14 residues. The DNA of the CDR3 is TGTGCCAGCAGCAGACAGGGGCGCGGGCGGACCCAGTACTTC. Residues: CASSRQGRGRTQYF.

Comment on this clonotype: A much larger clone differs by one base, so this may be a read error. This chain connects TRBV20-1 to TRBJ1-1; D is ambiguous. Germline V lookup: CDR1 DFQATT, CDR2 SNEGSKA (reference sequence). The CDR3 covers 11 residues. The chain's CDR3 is CSAPLLTGAFF. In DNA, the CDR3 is TGCAGTGCCCCCCTATTAACTGGAGCTTTCTTT.

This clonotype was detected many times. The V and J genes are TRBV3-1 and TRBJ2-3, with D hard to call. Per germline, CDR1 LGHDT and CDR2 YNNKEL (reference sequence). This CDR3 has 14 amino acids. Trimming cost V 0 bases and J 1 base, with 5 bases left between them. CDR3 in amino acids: CASSQEGGTDTQYF. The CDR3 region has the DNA TGTGCCAGCAGCCAAGAGGGTGGCACAGATACGCAGTATTTT.

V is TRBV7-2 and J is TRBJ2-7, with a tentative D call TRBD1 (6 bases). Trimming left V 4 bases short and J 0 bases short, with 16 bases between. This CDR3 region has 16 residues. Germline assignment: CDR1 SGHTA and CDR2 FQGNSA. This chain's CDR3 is CASSSSGTLLSYEQYV. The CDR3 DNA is TGTGCCAGCAGCTCGTCCGGGACACTCCTCTCCTACGAGCAGTACGTC.

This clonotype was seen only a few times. The CDR3 is CASSSATADTQYF. The CDR3 nucleotides read TGTGCCAGCAGCTCTGCGACTGCAGATACGCAGTATTTT. The J gene is TRBJ2-3, the V gene TRBV7-3; D remains ambiguous. V shed 4 bases and J shed 4 bases, with 9 bases lying between them. CDR1 and CDR2 from the germline V gene are SGHTA and FQGTGA. This CDR3 spans 13 amino acids.

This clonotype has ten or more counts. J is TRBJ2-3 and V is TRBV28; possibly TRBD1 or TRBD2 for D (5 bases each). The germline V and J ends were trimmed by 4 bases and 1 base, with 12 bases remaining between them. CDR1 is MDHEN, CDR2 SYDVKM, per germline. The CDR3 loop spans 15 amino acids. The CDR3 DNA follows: TGTGCCAGCAGTTCAGGGACGGGCGGCACAGATACGCAGTATTTT. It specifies CASSSGTGGTDTQYF.

The CDR3 bases are TGTGCCAGCAGTTTAACAGGGGGTACCTATGGCTACACCTTC. Its protein product is CASSLTGGTYGYTF. This chain links TRBV12-3 or TRBV12-4 with TRBJ1-2; 8 positions agree with TRBD1. This CDR3 is 14 amino acids long. The ends lost 2 bases at V and 4 bases at J; junction bases unmatched: 3.

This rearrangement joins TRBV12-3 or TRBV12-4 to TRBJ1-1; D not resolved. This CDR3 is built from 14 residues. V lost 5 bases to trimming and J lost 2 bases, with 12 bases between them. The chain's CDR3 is CASSVRPSNTEAFF. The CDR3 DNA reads TGTGCCAGCAGTGTCCGACCGAGTAACACTGAAGCTTTCTTT.

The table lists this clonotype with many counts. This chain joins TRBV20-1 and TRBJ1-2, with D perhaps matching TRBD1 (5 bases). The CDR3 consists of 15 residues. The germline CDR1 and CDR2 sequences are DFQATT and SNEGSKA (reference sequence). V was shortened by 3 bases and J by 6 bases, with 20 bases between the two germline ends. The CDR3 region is CSASTSGVSRDGYTF. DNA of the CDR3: TGCAGTGCTAGCACGAGCGGGGTCAGCAGGGATGGCTACACCTTC.

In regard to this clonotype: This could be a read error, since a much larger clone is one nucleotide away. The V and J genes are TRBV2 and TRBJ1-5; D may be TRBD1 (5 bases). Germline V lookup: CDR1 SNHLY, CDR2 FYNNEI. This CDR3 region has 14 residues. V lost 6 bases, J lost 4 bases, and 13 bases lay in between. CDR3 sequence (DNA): TGTGCCAGCAGCGAAAGGACACCTAATCAGCCCCAGCATTTT. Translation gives CASSERTPNQPQHF.

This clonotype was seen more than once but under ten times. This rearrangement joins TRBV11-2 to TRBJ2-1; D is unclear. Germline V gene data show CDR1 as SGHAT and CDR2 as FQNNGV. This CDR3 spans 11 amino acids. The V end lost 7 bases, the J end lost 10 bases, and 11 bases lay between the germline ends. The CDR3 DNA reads TGTGCCAGCACCATGGCCGGGGAGCAGTTCTTC. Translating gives CASTMAGEQFF.

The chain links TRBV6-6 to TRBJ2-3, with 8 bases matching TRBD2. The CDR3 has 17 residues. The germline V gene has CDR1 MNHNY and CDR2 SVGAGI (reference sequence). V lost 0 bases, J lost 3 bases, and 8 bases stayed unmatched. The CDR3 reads CASSYSRERGITDTQYF. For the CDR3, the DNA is TGTGCCAGCAGTTACTCGAGAGAGCGGGGGATAACAGATACGCAGTATTTT.

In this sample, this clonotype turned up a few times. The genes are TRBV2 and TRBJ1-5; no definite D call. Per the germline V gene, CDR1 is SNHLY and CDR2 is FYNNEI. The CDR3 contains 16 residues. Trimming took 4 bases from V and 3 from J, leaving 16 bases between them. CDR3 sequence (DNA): TGTGCCAGCAGTGGAGTGGGCGGAAGGGTCAATCAGCCCCAGCATTTT. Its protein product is CASSGVGGRVNQPQHF.

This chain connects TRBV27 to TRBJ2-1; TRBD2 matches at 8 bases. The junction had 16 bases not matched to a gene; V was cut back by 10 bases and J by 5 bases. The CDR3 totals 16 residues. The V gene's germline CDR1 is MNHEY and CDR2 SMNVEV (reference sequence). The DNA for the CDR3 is TGTGCCACCGGTGATGAGCCTAGCGGGTCCCACAATGAGCAGTTCTTC. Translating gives CATGDEPSGSHNEQFF.

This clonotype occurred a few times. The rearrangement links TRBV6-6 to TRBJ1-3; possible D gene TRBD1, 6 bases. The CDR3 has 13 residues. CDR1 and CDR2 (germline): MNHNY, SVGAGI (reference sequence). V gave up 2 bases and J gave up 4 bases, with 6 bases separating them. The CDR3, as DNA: TGTGCCAGCAGTTACGGGACAGGAAACACCATATATTTT. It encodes CASSYGTGNTIYF.

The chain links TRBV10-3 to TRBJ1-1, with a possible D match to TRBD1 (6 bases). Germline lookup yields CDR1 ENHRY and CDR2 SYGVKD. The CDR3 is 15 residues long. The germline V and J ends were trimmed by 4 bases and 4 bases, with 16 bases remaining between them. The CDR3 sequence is CAISGTGTQSTEAFF. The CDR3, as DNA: TGTGCCATCAGTGGGACCGGGACACAAAGCACTGAAGCTTTCTTT.

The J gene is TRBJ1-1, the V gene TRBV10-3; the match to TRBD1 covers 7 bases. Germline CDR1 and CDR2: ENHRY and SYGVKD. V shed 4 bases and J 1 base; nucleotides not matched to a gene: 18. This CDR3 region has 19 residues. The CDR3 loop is CAISGAPTEGTVWNTEAFF. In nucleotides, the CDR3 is TGTGCCATCAGTGGGGCCCCAACGGAGGGGACAGTTTGGAACACTGAAGCTTTCTTT.

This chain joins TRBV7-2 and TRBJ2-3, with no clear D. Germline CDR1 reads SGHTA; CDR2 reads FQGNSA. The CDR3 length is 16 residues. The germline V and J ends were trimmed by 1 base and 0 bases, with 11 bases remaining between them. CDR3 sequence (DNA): TGTGCCAGCAGCTTAGGCTACCTTACTAGCACAGATACGCAGTATTTT. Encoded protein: CASSLGYLTSTDTQYF.

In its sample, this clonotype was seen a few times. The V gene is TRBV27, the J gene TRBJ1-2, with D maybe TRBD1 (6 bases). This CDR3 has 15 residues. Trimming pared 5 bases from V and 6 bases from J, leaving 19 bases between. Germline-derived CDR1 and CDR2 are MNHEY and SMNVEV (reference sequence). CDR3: CASSPDRLVSNGYTF. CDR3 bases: TGTGCCAGCAGTCCCGACAGGCTTGTATCGAATGGCTACACCTTC.

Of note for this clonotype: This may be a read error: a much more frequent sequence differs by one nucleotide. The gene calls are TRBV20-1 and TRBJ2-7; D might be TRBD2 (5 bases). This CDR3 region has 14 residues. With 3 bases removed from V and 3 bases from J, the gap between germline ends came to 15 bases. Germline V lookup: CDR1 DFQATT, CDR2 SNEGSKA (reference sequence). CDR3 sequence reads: CSASVELGNYEQYV. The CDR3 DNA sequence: TGCAGTGCTAGTGTCGAACTAGGGAACTACGAGCAGTACGTC.

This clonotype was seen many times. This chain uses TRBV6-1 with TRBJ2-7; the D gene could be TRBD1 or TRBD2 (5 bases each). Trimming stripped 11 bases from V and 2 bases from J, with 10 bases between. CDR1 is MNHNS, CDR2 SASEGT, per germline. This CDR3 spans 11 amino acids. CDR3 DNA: TGTGCCGGGGGTCAGGCCTACGAGCAGTACGTC. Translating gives CAGGQAYEQYV.

CDR3: CATADRGATDTQYF. In DNA form, the CDR3 reads TGTGCCACCGCAGACAGGGGGGCCACAGATACGCAGTATTTT. The chain has TRBV24-1 and TRBJ2-3, with TRBD1 matching 9 bases. CDR1 and CDR2 (germline): KGHDR, SFDVKD. Unmatched junction bases numbered 5, after V lost 9 bases and J lost 2 bases. This CDR3 spans 14 amino acids.

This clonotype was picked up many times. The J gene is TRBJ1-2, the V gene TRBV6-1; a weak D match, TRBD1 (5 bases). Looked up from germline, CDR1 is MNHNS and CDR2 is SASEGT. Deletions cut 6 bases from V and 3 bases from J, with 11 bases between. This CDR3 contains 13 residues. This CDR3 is CASSTTVDYGYTF. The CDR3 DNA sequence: TGTGCCAGCAGCACGACAGTTGACTATGGCTACACCTTC.